Given below is one T cell receptor beta chain in context. As handled by the study authors: Amplification with reference gene primers provided the estimates of nucleated cell counts. The repertoire was sequenced with immunoSEQ multiplex PCR; TCRdb's copy has only in-frame clones and lacks some. V and J calls and clone size follow that table, whereas D and trimming were derived from the DNA. Here the sample spans tens of thousands of clones, approximately 88% being singletons. This specimen belongs to a study of blood T cell repertoires in COVID-19. Study-level information: Spain, Italy and the United States supplied samples that represented acute and convalescent COVID-19. The cDNA or gDNA used as material had been derived from T cells, B-cell-depleted T cells, or PBMCs.

Sequenced: peripheral blood. This receptor was obtained from a woman in her forties or fifties with acute or convalescent COVID-19.

The CDR3: CASSLGAGTGNTIYF. In nucleotides, the CDR3 is TGTGCCAGCTCCCTTGGAGCAGGGACAGGAAACACCATATATTTT. This chain uses TRBV5-4 with TRBJ1-3, with D tentatively TRBD1 (6 bases). Germline V gene lookup returns CDR1 SGHNT and CDR2 YYREEE (reference sequence). The length of the CDR3 is 15 residues. Trimming shortened V by 7 bases and J by 4 bases, and 18 bases separated the two germline ends.